These 5 T cell receptor beta chains were all obtained from the same sample, sequenced in a study of cytomegalovirus exposure and HLA in healthy donors. It was with 60 Vbeta and 13 Jbeta primers that the PCR ran. Repertoires were generated with immunoSEQ multiplex PCR, while TCRdb's copy carries only in-frame clones and drops some. The repertoire holds roughly 140,000 clones, with under 70% as singletons. The sample taken for sequencing was PBMCs. These receptors came from a woman in her 30s in good health and CMV-seropositive.

The chain has TRBV5-4 and TRBJ2-5; D remains ambiguous. In germline, CDR1 is SGHNT, CDR2 YYREEE (reference sequence). V lost 5 bases, J lost 9 bases, and 14 bases lay in between. The CDR3 is 12 residues long. CDR3: CASSPDKGAQYF. In DNA, the CDR3 is TGTGCCAGCAGTCCTGATAAAGGAGCCCAGTACTTC.

The chain links TRBV5-1 to TRBJ2-2; possibly TRBD1 for D (6 bases). Trimming stripped 3 bases from V and 1 base from J, with 7 bases between. From germline, CDR1 is SGHRS and CDR2 YFSETQ. The CDR3 is made up of 14 amino acids. CDR3 in amino acids: CASSSTGNTGELFF. The CDR3 bases are TGCGCCAGCAGCTCGACAGGGAACACCGGGGAGCTGTTTTTT.

The chain employs TRBV13 and TRBJ2-7; 8 bases align to TRBD2. Looked up from germline, CDR1 is PRHDT and CDR2 is FYEKMQ (reference sequence). V lost 0 bases and J lost 12; bases outside the gene matches: 4. There are 12 residues in the CDR3. As DNA, the CDR3 is TGTGCCAGCAGCTTAGGGAGCGGGGGTCTGTACTTC. Protein product: CASSLGSGGLYF.

This clone was seen just once. The V call is TRBV28, the J call TRBJ1-4; no definite D call. The V gene's germline CDR1 is MDHEN and CDR2 SYDVKM. V lost 11 bases, J lost 8 bases, and 12 bases lay in between. CDR3 length equals 11 residues. CDR3 protein: CASFAGEKLFF. The CDR3 DNA is TGTGCCTCCTTCGCGGGGGAAAAACTGTTTTTT.

This clone has only one observation. This chain connects TRBV10-3 to TRBJ2-5; a weak D match, TRBD2 (7 bases). Between the trimmed V and J ends, which lost 2 bases and 2 bases, there was a span of 9 bases. Germline CDR1 is ENHRY and CDR2 is SYGVKD. The CDR3 is made up of 14 amino acids. Here the CDR3 DNA reads TGTGCCATCAGTGAGAGCGGGACACAAGAGACCCAGTACTTC. It is translated as CAISESGTQETQYF.